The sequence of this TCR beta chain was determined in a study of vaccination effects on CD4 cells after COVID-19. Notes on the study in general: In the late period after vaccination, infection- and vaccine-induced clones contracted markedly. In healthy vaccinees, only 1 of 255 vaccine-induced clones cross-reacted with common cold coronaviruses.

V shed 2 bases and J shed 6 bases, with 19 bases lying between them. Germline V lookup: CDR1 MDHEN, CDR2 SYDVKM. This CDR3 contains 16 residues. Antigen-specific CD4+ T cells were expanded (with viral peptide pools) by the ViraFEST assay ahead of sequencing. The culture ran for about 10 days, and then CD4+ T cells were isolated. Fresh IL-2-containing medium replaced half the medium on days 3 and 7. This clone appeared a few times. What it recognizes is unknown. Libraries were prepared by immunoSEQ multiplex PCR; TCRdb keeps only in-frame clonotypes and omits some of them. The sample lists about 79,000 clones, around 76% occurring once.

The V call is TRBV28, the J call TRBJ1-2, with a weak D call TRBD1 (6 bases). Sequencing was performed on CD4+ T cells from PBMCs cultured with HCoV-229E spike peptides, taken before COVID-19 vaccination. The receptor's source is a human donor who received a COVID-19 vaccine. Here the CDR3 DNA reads TGTGCCAGCAGTTTAATCGCCGGACAGTTTGCTGATGGCTACACCTTC. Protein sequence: CASSLIAGQFADGYTF.